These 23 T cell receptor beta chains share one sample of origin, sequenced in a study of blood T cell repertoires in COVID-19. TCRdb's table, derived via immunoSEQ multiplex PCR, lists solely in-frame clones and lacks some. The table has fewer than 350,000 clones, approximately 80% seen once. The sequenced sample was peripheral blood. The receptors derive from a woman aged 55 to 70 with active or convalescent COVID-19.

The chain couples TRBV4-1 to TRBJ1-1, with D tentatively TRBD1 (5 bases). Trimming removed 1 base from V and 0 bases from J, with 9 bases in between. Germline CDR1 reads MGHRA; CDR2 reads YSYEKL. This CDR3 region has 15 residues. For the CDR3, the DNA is TGCGCCAGCAGCCAAGCTAGGGGCCTGAACACTGAAGCTTTCTTT. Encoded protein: CASSQARGLNTEAFF.

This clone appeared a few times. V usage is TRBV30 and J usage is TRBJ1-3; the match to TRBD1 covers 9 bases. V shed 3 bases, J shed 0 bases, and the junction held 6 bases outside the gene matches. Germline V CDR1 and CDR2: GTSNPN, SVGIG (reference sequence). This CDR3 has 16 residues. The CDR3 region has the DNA TGTGCCTGGAGCGAAACAGGGGGCTTCTCTGGAAACACCATATATTTT. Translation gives CAWSETGGFSGNTIYF.

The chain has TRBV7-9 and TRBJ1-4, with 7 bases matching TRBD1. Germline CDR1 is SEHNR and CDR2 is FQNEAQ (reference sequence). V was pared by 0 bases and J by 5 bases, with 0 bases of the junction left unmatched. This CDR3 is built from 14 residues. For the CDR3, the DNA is TGTGCCAGCAGCTTAGCAGGGGGCAATGAAAAACTGTTTTTT. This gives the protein CASSLAGGNEKLFF.

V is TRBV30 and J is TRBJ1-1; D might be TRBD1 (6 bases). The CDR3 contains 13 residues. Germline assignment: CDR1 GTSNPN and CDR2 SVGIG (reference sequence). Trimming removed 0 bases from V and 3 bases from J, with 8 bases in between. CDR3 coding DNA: TGTGCCTGGAGTGTCAGGGGTCACACTGAAGCTTTCTTT. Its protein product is CAWSVRGHTEAFF. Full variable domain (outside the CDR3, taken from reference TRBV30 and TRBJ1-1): SQTIHQWPATLVQPVGSPLSLECTVEGTSNPNLYWYRQAAGRGLQLLFYSVGIGQISSEVPQNLSASRPQDRQFILSSKKLLLSDSGFYLCAWSVRGHTEAFFGQGTRLTVV.

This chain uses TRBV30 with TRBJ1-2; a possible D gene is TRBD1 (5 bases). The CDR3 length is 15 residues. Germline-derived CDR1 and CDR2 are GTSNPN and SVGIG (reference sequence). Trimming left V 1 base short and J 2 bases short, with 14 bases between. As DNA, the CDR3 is TGTGCCTGGAGTGCCGGCCTTGCAGGGAACTATGGCTACACCTTC. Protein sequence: CAWSAGLAGNYGYTF.

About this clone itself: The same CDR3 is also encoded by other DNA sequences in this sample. CDR3 in amino acids: CASSEAAATNEKLFF. CDR3 nucleotides: TGTGCCAGCAGTGAAGCAGCAGCGACTAATGAAAAACTGTTTTTT. The chain uses TRBV2 and TRBJ1-4; no definite D call. The CDR3 extends over 15 amino acids. In germline, CDR1 is SNHLY, CDR2 FYNNEI. Deletions cut 0 bases from V and 2 bases from J, with 7 bases between.

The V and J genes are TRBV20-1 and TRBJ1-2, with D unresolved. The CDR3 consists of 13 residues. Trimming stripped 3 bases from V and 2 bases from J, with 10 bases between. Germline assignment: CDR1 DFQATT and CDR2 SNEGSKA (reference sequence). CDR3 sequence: CSASVFQNYGYTF. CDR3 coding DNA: TGCAGTGCTAGTGTTTTCCAGAACTATGGCTACACCTTC.

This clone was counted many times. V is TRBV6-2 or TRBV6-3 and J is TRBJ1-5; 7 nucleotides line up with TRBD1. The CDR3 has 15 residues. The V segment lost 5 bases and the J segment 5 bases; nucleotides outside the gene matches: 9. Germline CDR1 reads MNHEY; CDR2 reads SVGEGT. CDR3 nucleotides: TGTGCCAGCAGTCGAAGCAAGCAGGGGGATCAGCCCCAGCATTTT. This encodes CASSRSKQGDQPQHF.

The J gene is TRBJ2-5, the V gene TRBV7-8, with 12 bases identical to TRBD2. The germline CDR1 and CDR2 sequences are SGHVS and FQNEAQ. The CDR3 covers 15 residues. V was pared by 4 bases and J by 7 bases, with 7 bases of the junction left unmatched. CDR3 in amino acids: CASSSLAGGLGTQYF. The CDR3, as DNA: TGTGCCAGCAGCTCACTAGCGGGGGGCCTTGGGACCCAGTACTTC.

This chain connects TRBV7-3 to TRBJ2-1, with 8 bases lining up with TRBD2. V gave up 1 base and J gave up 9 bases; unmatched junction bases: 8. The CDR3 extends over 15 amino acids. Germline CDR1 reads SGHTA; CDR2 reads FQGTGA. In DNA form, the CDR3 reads TGTGCCAGCAGCTTAAACGGGGGGGCCGGTCTTGAGCAGTTCTTC. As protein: CASSLNGGAGLEQFF.

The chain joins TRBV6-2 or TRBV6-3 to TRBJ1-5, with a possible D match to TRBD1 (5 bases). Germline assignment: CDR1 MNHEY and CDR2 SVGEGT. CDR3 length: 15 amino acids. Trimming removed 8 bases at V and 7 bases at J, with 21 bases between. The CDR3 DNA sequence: TGTGCCAGCGGCCCGTGGGGGGGGGAGCCGCAGCCCCAGCATTTT. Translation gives CASGPWGGEPQPQHF.

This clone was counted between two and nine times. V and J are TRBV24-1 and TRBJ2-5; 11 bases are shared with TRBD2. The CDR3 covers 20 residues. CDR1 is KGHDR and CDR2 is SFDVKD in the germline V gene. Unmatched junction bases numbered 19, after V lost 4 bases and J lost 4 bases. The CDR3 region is CATSDAPRGLAGGSSETQYF. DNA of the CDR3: TGTGCCACCAGTGACGCTCCGAGGGGGCTAGCGGGGGGTAGCTCAGAGACCCAGTACTTC.

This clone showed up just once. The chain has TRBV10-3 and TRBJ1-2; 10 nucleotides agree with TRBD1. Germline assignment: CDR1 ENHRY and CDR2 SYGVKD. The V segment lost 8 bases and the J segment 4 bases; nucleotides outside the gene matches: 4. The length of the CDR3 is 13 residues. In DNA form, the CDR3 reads TGTGCCATCGACGGACAGGGGGGCTATGGCTACACCTTC. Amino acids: CAIDGQGGYGYTF.

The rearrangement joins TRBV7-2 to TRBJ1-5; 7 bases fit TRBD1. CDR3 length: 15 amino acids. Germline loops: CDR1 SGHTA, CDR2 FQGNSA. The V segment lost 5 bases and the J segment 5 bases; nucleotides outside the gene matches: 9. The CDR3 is CASSRQGRVHQPQHF. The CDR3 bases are TGTGCCAGCAGCAGACAGGGAAGAGTGCATCAGCCCCAGCATTTT.

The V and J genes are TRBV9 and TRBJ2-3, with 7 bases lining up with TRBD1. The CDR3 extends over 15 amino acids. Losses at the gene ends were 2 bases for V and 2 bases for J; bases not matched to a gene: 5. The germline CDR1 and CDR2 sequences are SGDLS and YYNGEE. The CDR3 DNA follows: TGTGCCAGCAGCGTCTCAGGGGGATACACAGATACGCAGTATTTT. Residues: CASSVSGGYTDTQYF.

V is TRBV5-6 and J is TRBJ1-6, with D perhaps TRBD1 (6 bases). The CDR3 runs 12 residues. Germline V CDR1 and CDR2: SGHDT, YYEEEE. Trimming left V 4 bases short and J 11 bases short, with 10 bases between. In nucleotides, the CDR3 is TGTGCCAGCAGCAGAGGGGGGGCACCCCTCCACTTT. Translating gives CASSRGGAPLHF.

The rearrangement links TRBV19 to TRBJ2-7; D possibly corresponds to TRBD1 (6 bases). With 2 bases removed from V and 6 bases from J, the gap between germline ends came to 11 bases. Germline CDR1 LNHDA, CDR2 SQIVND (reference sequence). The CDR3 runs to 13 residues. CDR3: CASSILQGSEQYF. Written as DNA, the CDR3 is TGTGCCAGTAGTATATTACAGGGTTCCGAGCAGTACTTC.

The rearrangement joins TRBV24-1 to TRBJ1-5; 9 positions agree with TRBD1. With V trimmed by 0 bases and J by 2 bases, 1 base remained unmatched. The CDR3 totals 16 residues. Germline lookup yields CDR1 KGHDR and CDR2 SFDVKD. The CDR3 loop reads CATSDLRTGGNQPQHF. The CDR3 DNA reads TGTGCCACCAGTGATTTGAGGACAGGGGGCAATCAGCCCCAGCATTTT.

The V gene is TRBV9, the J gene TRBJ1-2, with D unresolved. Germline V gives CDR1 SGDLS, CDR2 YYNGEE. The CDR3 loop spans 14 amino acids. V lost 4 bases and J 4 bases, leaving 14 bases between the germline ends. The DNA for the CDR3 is TGTGCCAGCAGCTATGACCCAGGTATCTATGGCTACACCTTC. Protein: CASSYDPGIYGYTF.

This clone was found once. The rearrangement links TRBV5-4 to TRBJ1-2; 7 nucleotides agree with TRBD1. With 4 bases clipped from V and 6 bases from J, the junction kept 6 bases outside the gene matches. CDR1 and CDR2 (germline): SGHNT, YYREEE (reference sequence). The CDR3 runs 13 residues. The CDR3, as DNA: TGTGCCAGCAGCACCGGGACAGACCATGGCTACACCTTC. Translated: CASSTGTDHGYTF.

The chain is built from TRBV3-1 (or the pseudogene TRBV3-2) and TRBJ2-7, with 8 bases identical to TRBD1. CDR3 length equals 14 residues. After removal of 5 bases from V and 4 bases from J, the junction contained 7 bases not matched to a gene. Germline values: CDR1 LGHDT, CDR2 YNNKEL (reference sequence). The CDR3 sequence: CASSGGTGPYEQYF. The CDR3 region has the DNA TGTGCCAGCAGCGGGGGGACAGGACCGTACGAGCAGTACTTC.

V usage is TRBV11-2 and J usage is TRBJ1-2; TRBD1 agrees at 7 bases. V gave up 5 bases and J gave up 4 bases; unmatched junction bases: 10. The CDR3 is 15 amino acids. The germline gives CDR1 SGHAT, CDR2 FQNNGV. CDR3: CASSGPDRAVYGYTF. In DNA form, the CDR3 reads TGTGCCAGCAGCGGCCCTGACAGGGCTGTCTATGGCTACACCTTC.

The CDR3 nucleotides read TGTGCCAGCAGCGTGACAGGGGTGAACACTGAAGCTTTCTTT. This codes for CASSVTGVNTEAFF. The genes are TRBV7-2 and TRBJ1-1; the match to TRBD1 covers 8 bases. V was clipped by 5 bases and J by 0 bases; unmatched bases: 2. CDR3 length equals 14 residues. Germline V gene lookup returns CDR1 SGHTA and CDR2 FQGNSA.